Presented here are 20 T cell receptor beta chains from one specimen sequenced in a study of T cell responses to AZD1222 COVID-19 vaccine. This table comes from immunoSEQ multiplex PCR, and its TCRdb copy is limited to in-frame clones, with some not included. Of 90,000 to 150,000 clones in the sample, about nine tenths were seen once. This specimen was peripheral blood, taken 28 days after the second AZD1222 dose. These receptors all come from an adult who received the AZD1222 COVID-19 vaccine.

In its sample, this clone was seen a few times. The genes are TRBV7-8 and TRBJ1-1, with D maybe TRBD1 (5 bases). The CDR3 is 14 residues long. The germline V gene has CDR1 SGHVS and CDR2 FQNEAQ. Trimming shortened V by 5 bases and J by 6 bases, and 16 bases separated the two germline ends. The CDR3 protein is CASSLQSGGAEAFF. The DNA of the CDR3 is TGTGCCAGCAGCCTCCAGTCAGGAGGGGCTGAAGCTTTCTTT.

V is TRBV4-2 and J is TRBJ2-2; TRBD1 agrees at 7 bases. CDR1 is LGHNA, CDR2 YNFKEQ, per germline. The trim removed 0 bases at V and 4 bases at J, leaving 2 bases unmatched. CDR3 size: 15 residues. CDR3 in amino acids: CASSQDDRATGELFF. CDR3 in DNA: TGTGCCAGCAGCCAAGATGACAGGGCCACCGGGGAGCTGTTTTTT.

The sample holds one count of this clone. The genes are TRBV5-4 and TRBJ1-2, with D possibly being TRBD1 (6 bases). Trimming removed 0 bases from V and 2 bases from J, with 11 bases in between. Germline assignment: CDR1 SGHNT and CDR2 YYREEE (reference sequence). The CDR3 length is 15 residues. CDR3 DNA sequence: TGTGCCAGCAGCTTGGTAGCCAGGGGCAACTATGGCTACACCTTC. It codes for CASSLVARGNYGYTF.

CDR3 coding DNA: TGCGCCAGCAGCCCGGGGGCGGCAGGCTACGAGCAGTACTTC. It specifies CASSPGAAGYEQYF. The chain has TRBV5-1 and TRBJ2-7; the D call may be TRBD1 or TRBD2 (6 bases each). The CDR3 extends over 14 amino acids. Germline V gives CDR1 SGHRS, CDR2 YFSETQ. The germline V and J ends were trimmed by 4 bases and 3 bases, with 14 bases remaining between them.

The chain recombines TRBV7-8 with TRBJ1-4; no firm D call. V lost 5 bases and J lost 0, with 10 bases in between. The CDR3 loop spans 15 amino acids. Germline V gene data show CDR1 as SGHVS and CDR2 as FQNEAQ. CDR3 region: CASSPYTATNEKLFF. CDR3 DNA sequence: TGTGCCAGCAGCCCTTACACTGCAACTAATGAAAAACTGTTTTTT.

The V and J genes are TRBV11-3 and TRBJ2-1; 9 nucleotides line up with TRBD2. Germline trimming cut 5 bases from V and 4 bases from J; bases unmatched to any gene: 6. Germline CDR1 reads SGHNT; CDR2 reads YENEEA. This CDR3 comprises 15 residues. CDR3 DNA sequence: TGTGCCAGCAGCCCCGCGGGGGGGCAATACAATGAGCAGTTCTTC. It is translated as CASSPAGGQYNEQFF. The full variable domain, rest sourced from reference TRBV11-3 and TRBJ2-1, is EAGVVQSPRYKIIEKKQPVAFWCNPISGHNTLYWYLQNLGQGPELLIRYENEEAVDDSQLPKDRFSAERLKGVDSTLKIQPAELGDSAVYLCASSPAGGQYNEQFFGPGTRLTVL.

The chain uses TRBV2 and TRBJ1-5; maybe TRBD1 (5 bases). This CDR3 has 14 residues. Germline V gene lookup returns CDR1 SNHLY and CDR2 FYNNEI. The ends were cut back, 5 bases at V and 7 bases at J, with 15 bases in the middle. CDR3 in DNA: TGTGCCAGCAGTATGGGGACCGCGGGGCAGCCCCAGCATTTT. This translates into CASSMGTAGQPQHF.

The rearrangement joins TRBV5-4 to TRBJ1-6; a weak D match, TRBD1 (5 bases). Germline loops: CDR1 SGHNT, CDR2 YYREEE (reference sequence). Trimming stripped 4 bases from V and 7 bases from J, with 18 bases between. This CDR3 has 16 residues. The CDR3, as DNA: TGTGCCAGCAGCCCCTTCCAGGGAAGGGTGAATTCACCCCTCCACTTT. Its protein is CASSPFQGRVNSPLHF.

The rearrangement uses TRBV19 and TRBJ1-2; D perhaps matches TRBD1 (5 bases). The germline V gene encodes CDR1 LNHDA and CDR2 SQIVND (reference sequence). This CDR3 is 15 amino acids long. V lost 7 bases to trimming and J lost 1 base, with 16 bases between them. The CDR3, as DNA: TGTGCCAGTACCCCTATGGCGGGGGATAACTATGGCTACACCTTC. Translated, it gives CASTPMAGDNYGYTF. Full variable domain (remainder filled in from reference TRBV19 and TRBJ1-2): DGGITQSPKYLFRKEGQNVTLSCEQNLNHDAMYWYRQDPGQGLRLIYYSQIVNDFQKGDIAEGYSVSREKKESFPLTVTSAQKNPTAFYLCASTPMAGDNYGYTFGSGTRLTVV.

The chain couples TRBV6-1 to TRBJ2-7, with TRBD2 matching over 7 bases. The J segment lost 0 bases and the V segment lost 1 base, leaving 9 bases of the junction unmatched. CDR1 MNHNS and CDR2 SASEGT come from the germline V gene. This CDR3 region has 17 residues. CDR3 bases: TGTGCCAGCAGTGAAGAATTTGTGGGACTACCCTCCTACGAGCAGTACTTC. This gives the protein CASSEEFVGLPSYEQYF.

The V call is TRBV2, the J call TRBJ2-7; 9 nucleotides match TRBD1. V shed 5 bases, J shed 3 bases, and the junction held 8 bases outside the gene matches. The CDR3 is 15 residues long. Germline assignment: CDR1 SNHLY and CDR2 FYNNEI. CDR3 bases: TGTGCCAGCAGTCAAGGGACAGGGATAATCTACGAGCAGTACTTC. The encoded protein is CASSQGTGIIYEQYF.

The V call is TRBV4-3, the J call TRBJ2-3; TRBD2 agrees at 7 bases. Trimming removed 0 bases from V and 5 bases from J; junction bases left unmatched: 11. The CDR3 is made up of 17 amino acids. CDR1 is LGHNA, CDR2 YSLEER, per germline. Here the CDR3 DNA reads TGCGCCAGCAGCCAAGATCGGGGGAGGGGTAGGTTAGATACGCAGTATTTT. Amino acid sequence: CASSQDRGRGRLDTQYF.

The gene calls are TRBV3-1 (or the pseudogene TRBV3-2) and TRBJ1-2; 8 nucleotides line up with TRBD1. The trim removed 3 bases at V and 8 bases at J, leaving 5 bases unmatched. Germline loops: CDR1 LGHDT, CDR2 YNNKEL (reference sequence). The CDR3 loop spans 13 amino acids. This CDR3 is CASSQTGTGGYTF. As DNA, the CDR3 is TGTGCCAGCAGCCAGACCGGGACAGGAGGCTACACCTTC.

The chain carries TRBV6-5 and TRBJ1-2; D is undetermined. From germline, CDR1 is MNHEY and CDR2 SVGAGI. This CDR3 comprises 15 residues. V dropped 4 bases and J dropped 1 base, with 13 bases sitting between them. This chain's CDR3 is CASSSHSSVNYGYTF. CDR3 nucleotide sequence: TGTGCCAGCAGTTCCCACTCCTCCGTTAACTATGGCTACACCTTC.

There are a few counts of this clone. The chain couples TRBV7-6 to TRBJ2-1; 8 bases line up with TRBD1. Germline CDR1 SGHVS, CDR2 FNYEAQ. The CDR3 totals 16 residues. Unmatched junction bases numbered 6, after V lost 1 base and J lost 4 bases. The CDR3 sequence is CASSLGGQVLYNEQFF. The DNA of the CDR3 is TGTGCCAGCAGCTTAGGGGGACAGGTGCTTTACAATGAGCAGTTCTTC. Looking up the rest from reference TRBV7-6 and TRBJ2-1 gives the full variable domain: GAGVSQSPRYKVTKRGQDVALRCDPISGHVSLYWYRQALGQGPEFLTYFNYEAQQDKSGLPNDRFSAERPEGSISTLTIQRTEQRDSAMYRCASSLGGQVLYNEQFFGPGTRLTVL.

The chain is built from TRBV2 and TRBJ2-4; D tentatively fits TRBD1 or TRBD2 (6 bases each). Trimming pared 9 bases from V and 0 bases from J, leaving 9 bases between. CDR3 size: 13 residues. The germline V gene encodes CDR1 SNHLY and CDR2 FYNNEI. The CDR3 here is CASGGLAKNIQYF. The CDR3, as DNA: TGTGCCAGTGGGGGGCTAGCCAAAAACATTCAGTACTTC.

This chain joins TRBV11-2 and TRBJ2-2; no reliable D call. This CDR3 has 14 residues. V was trimmed by 7 bases and J by 6 bases, leaving 15 bases between them. From germline, CDR1 is SGHAT and CDR2 FQNNGV. The CDR3 here is CASKAHPVAGELFF. In DNA form, the CDR3 reads TGTGCCAGCAAGGCGCACCCGGTGGCCGGGGAGCTGTTTTTT.

This chain connects TRBV2 to TRBJ1-1; TRBD1 agrees at 7 bases. Germline values: CDR1 SNHLY, CDR2 FYNNEI. The CDR3 covers 16 residues. V was clipped by 7 bases and J by 4 bases; unmatched bases: 15. In nucleotides, the CDR3 is TGTGCCAGCACGGGGGGGATCCGGGACAGCCCCACTGAAGCTTTCTTT. Translation gives CASTGGIRDSPTEAFF.

The rearrangement uses TRBV18 and TRBJ1-2; 8 bases fit TRBD1. J lost 4 bases, V lost 0 bases, and 4 bases had no gene match. Germline V gene lookup returns CDR1 KGHSH and CDR2 LQKENI. The CDR3 loop spans 15 amino acids. The chain's CDR3 is CASSPPAGGSYGYTF. In nucleotides, the CDR3 is TGTGCCAGCTCACCACCAGCAGGGGGCTCCTATGGCTACACCTTC.

This chain uses TRBV6-5 with TRBJ2-6; tentative D call: TRBD1 (6 bases). V dropped 6 bases and J dropped 1 base, with 10 bases sitting between them. The CDR3 is made up of 15 amino acids. Per germline, CDR1 MNHEY and CDR2 SVGAGI. CDR3 sequence (DNA): TGTGCCAGCAGAATACAGGGATCTGGGGCCAACGTCCTGACTTTC. Amino acid sequence: CASRIQGSGANVLTF.